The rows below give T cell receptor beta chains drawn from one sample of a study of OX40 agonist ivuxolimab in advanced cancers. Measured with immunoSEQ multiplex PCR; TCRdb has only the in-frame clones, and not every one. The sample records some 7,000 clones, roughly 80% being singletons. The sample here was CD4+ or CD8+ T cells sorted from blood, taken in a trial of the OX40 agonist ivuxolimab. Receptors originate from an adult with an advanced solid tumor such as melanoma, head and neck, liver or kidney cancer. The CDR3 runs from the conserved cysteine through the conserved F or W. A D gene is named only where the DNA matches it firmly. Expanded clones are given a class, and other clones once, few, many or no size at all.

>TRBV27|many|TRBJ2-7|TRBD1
CASSPTGHREQYF
TGTGCCAGCAGTCCGACAGGGCACCGGGAGCAGTACTTC
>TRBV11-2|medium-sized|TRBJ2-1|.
CASSPSANRNEQFF
TGTGCCAGCAGCCCGTCGGCCAACCGGAATGAGCAGTTCTTC
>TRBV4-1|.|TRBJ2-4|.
CASSQVRENIQYF
TGCGCCAGCAGCCAAGTTCGAGAGAACATTCAGTACTTC
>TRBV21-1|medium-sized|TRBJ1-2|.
CASSTVDREDYGYTF
TGTGCCAGCAGCACGGTCGACAGGGAGGACTATGGCTACACCTTC
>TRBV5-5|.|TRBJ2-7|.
CASGPSRDHEQYF
TGCGCCAGCGGACCCTCCCGCGACCACGAGCAGTACTTC
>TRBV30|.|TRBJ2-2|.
CAWTSGTNTGELFF
TGTGCCTGGACCTCCGGGACTAACACCGGGGAGCTGTTTTTT
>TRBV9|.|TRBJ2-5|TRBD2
CASSHSGGPPQETQYF
TGTGCCAGCAGCCATAGCGGGGGCCCCCCCCAAGAGACCCAGTACTTC
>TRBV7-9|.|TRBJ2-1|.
CASSLGTAYNEQFF
TGTGCCAGCAGCTTAGGGACAGCCTACAATGAGCAGTTCTTC
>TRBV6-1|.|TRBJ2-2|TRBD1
CAVTGTGETGELFF
TGTGCCGTTACCGGGACAGGGGAGACCGGGGAGCTGTTTTTT
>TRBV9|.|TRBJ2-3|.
CASSVRTEGTDTQYF
TGTGCCAGCAGCGTTAGGACGGAGGGCACAGATACGCAGTATTTT
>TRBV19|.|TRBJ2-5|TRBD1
CASSNPGTGGRETQYF
TGTGCCAGTAGTAACCCCGGGACAGGGGGAAGGGAGACCCAGTACTTC
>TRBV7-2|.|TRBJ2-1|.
CACRGGGPWNEQFF
TGTGCCTGCAGAGGAGGGGGCCCCTGGAATGAGCAGTTCTTC
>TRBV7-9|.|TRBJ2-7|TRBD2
CASSLVSSGAYEQYF
TGTGCCAGCAGCTTAGTGTCTAGCGGGGCGTACGAGCAGTACTTC
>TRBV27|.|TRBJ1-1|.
CASMAGPEAFF
TGTGCCAGCATGGCAGGGCCGGAAGCTTTCTTT
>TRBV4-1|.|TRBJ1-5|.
CASSQDRADHQPQHF
TGCGCCAGCAGCCAAGATCGAGCGGATCATCAGCCCCAGCATTTT
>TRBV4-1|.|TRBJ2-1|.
CASSQERGYDEQFF
TGCGCCAGCAGCCAAGAACGGGGGTATGATGAGCAGTTCTTC
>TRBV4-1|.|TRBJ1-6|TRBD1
CASSQEVRTGGNSPLHF
TGCGCCAGCAGCCAAGAGGTTCGGACAGGGGGTAATTCACCCCTCCACTTT
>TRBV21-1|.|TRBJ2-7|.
CASSTLEQGQERFNYEQYF
TGTGCCAGCAGCACCTTGGAACAGGGGCAAGAGAGATTCAACTACGAGCAGTACTTC
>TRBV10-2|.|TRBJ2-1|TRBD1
CASHRDRGLYNEQFF
TGCGCCAGCCACCGGGACAGGGGGCTATACAATGAGCAGTTCTTC
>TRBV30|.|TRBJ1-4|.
CAWSVGGPFEKLFF
TGTGCCTGGAGTGTCGGGGGGCCGTTTGAAAAACTGTTTTTT
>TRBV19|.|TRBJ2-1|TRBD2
CASSTSGTYNEQFF
TGTGCCAGTAGTACTAGCGGGACTTACAATGAGCAGTTCTTC
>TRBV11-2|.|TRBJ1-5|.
CASSLEGQAQPQHF
TGTGCCAGCAGCTTAGAGGGGCAGGCTCAGCCCCAGCATTTT
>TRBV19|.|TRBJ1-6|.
CASSTPQGLNSPLHF
TGTGCCAGTAGTACCCCGCAGGGCTTGAATTCACCCCTCCACTTT
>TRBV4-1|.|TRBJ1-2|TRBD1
CASSQDPGQGNGGYTF
TGCGCCAGCAGCCAAGATCCTGGACAGGGGAACGGTGGCTACACCTTC
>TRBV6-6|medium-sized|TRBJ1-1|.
CASSRQATGGPEAFF
TGTGCCAGCAGTCGTCAGGCTACCGGGGGCCCTGAAGCTTTCTTT
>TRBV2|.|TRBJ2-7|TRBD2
CASSDGGDYEQYF
TGTGCCAGCAGTGATGGGGGGGACTACGAGCAGTACTTC
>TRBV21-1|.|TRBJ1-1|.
CASSKEGQNKENTEAFF
TGTGCCAGCAGCAAAGAGGGACAGAACAAAGAAAACACTGAAGCTTTCTTT
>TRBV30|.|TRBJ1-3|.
CAWSGIGSGNTIYF
TGTGCCTGGAGTGGTATCGGCTCTGGAAACACCATATATTTT
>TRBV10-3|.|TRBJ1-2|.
CAISVEENYGYTF
TGTGCCATCAGTGTAGAGGAAAACTATGGCTACACCTTC
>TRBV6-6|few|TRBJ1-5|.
CASSETLEPQHF
TGTGCCAGCAGCGAAACCTTAGAGCCCCAGCATTTT
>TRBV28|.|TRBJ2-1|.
CASSLYEQFF
TGTGCCAGCAGTTTGTATGAGCAGTTCTTC
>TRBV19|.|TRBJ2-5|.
CASSMWQETQYF
TGTGCCAGTAGTATGTGGCAAGAGACCCAGTACTTC
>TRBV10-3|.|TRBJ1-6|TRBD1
CAIGTGPSPYNSPLHF
TGTGCCATCGGGACAGGGCCTAGCCCCTATAATTCACCCCTCCACTTT
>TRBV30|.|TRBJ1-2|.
CAWTAPGVDYGYTF
TGTGCCTGGACCGCTCCAGGGGTCGACTATGGCTACACCTTC
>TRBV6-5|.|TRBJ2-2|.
CASSRTIPGELFF
TGTGCCAGCAGTCGGACCATTCCCGGGGAGCTGTTTTTT
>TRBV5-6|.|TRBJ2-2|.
CASSLIQGAGELFF
TGTGCCAGCAGCTTGATCCAGGGTGCCGGGGAGCTGTTTTTT
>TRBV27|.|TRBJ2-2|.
CASSFRETGELFF
TGTGCCAGCAGTTTCCGGGAGACCGGGGAGCTGTTTTTT
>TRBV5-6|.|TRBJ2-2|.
CASSLGQGTGELFF
TGTGCCAGCAGCTTAGGTCAAGGAACCGGGGAGCTGTTTTTT
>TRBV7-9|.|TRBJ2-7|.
CASSLNSRYEQYF
TGTGCCAGCAGCTTGAACAGTCGTTACGAGCAGTACTTC
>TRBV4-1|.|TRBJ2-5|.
CASSQVRQGETQYF
TGCGCCAGCAGCCAAGTCCGTCAGGGTGAGACCCAGTACTTC
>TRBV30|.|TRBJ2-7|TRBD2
CAWNRGGSSYEQYF
TGTGCCTGGAACCGCGGGGGGTCGTCCTACGAGCAGTACTTC
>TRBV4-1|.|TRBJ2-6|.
CASSQVNRVAFSGANVLTF
TGCGCCAGCAGCCAAGTGAACAGAGTCGCGTTCTCTGGGGCCAACGTCCTGACTTTC